The next 27 T cell receptor beta chains were all read from a single sample in a study of T-cell reconstitution after alpha-beta-depleted transplantation in children. Unique molecular identifiers were incorporated during preparation of the TCRbeta library. Each CDR3 protein is one row after TCRdb ran MiXCR on the PCR reads. The sample shows about 240,000 distinct CDR3 sequences, around 12% of them seen only once. The material sequenced was PBMCs from the stem cell graft donor, taken from the stem cell graft. All receptors derive from a human donor who donated a stem cell graft to a child with acute lymphoblastic leukemia.

This clonotype showed up many times. CDR3 protein: CASSFSGVPEEQYF. CDR3 DNA sequence: TGTGCCAGCAGCTTTAGCGGGGTCCCAGAGGAGCAGTACTTC. V is TRBV7-2 and J is TRBJ2-7, with 8 bases identical to TRBD2. This CDR3 contains 14 residues. Germline values: CDR1 SGHTA, CDR2 FQGNSA. Trimming removed 3 bases from V and 7 bases from J; junction bases left unmatched: 8.

This clonotype occurred many times. The chain carries TRBV6-5 and TRBJ2-7, with D perhaps TRBD2 (5 bases). Germline assignment: CDR1 MNHEY and CDR2 SVGAGI. With 2 bases removed from V and 0 bases from J, the gap between germline ends came to 20 bases. This CDR3 has 18 amino acids. CDR3 protein: CASSYAPFSGNSSYEQYF. The DNA for the CDR3 is TGTGCCAGCAGTTACGCCCCTTTTTCGGGGAACAGCTCCTACGAGCAGTACTTC.

This clonotype appeared many times. This chain joins TRBV18 and TRBJ2-7, with D possibly TRBD1 on 5 matching bases. The CDR3 is made up of 13 amino acids. V was clipped by 0 bases and J by 3 bases, with 6 bases between them. Per the germline V gene, CDR1 is KGHSH and CDR2 is LQKENI. The CDR3 nucleotides read TGTGCCAGCTCACCACCGCAGGGCTACGAGCAGTACTTC. Protein product: CASSPPQGYEQYF.

This clonotype came up a few times. The chain joins TRBV7-9 to TRBJ1-1, with D possibly being TRBD1 (6 bases). The CDR3 has 14 amino acids. Germline assignment: CDR1 SEHNR and CDR2 FQNEAQ (reference sequence). The ends were cut back, 2 bases at V and 7 bases at J, with 14 bases in the middle. The CDR3 sequence: CASSLRGGADEAFF. As DNA, the CDR3 is TGTGCCAGCAGCTTAAGGGGGGGGGCGGATGAAGCTTTCTTT.

This clonotype was detected ten times or more. The gene calls are TRBV29-1 and TRBJ2-7, with a weak D call TRBD2 (6 bases). Per germline, CDR1 SQVTM and CDR2 ANQGSEA. CDR3 length: 15 residues. V was clipped by 5 bases and J by 7 bases, with 24 bases between them. CDR3 region: CSVSHSTRDSREQYF. CDR3 nucleotides: TGCAGCGTTTCCCACTCCACACGGGACTCGAGAGAGCAGTACTTC.

For this clonotype: At one end the junction does not follow the germline gene, possibly because of a read error. The chain recombines TRBV6-5 with TRBJ2-5, with a possible D match to TRBD2 (5 bases). The CDR3 sequence is 12 residues long. The germline CDR1 and CDR2 sequences are MNHEY and SVGAGI. In DNA form, the CDR3 reads TGTGCCAGCAGTAGAACTAGGGAGATCCAGTACTTC. As protein: CASSRTREIQYF.

This clonotype was recorded at least ten times. The rearrangement uses TRBV4-3 and TRBJ2-7; 7 bases map to TRBD1. Germline V gene data show CDR1 as LGHNA and CDR2 as YSLEER. The CDR3 loop spans 16 amino acids. V lost 3 bases to trimming and J lost 3 bases; unmatched junction nucleotides: 11. This CDR3 is CASSQDTGTVIYEQYF. The CDR3, as DNA: TGCGCCAGCAGCCAGGATACCGGGACAGTGATCTACGAGCAGTACTTC.

At least ten counts were recorded for this clonotype. This chain links TRBV12-3 or TRBV12-4 with TRBJ1-1; D call uncertain. V shed 2 bases and J shed 5 bases, with 6 bases lying between them. CDR3 length: 12 residues. This CDR3 is CASSLSRTEAFF. DNA for the CDR3: TGTGCCAGCAGTTTATCAAGGACTGAAGCTTTCTTT.

This clonotype was recorded at least ten times. The chain recombines TRBV18 with TRBJ2-7; unclear D gene. The V gene's germline CDR1 is KGHSH and CDR2 LQKENI. Trimming took 2 bases from V and 0 from J, leaving 11 bases between them. The length of the CDR3 is 15 residues. The CDR3, as DNA: TGTGCCAGCTCACCAGCGGCAGTCCCCTCCTACGAGCAGTACTTC. This encodes CASSPAAVPSYEQYF. Drawing the rest from reference TRBV18 and TRBJ2-7, the complete variable domain is NAGVMQNPRHLVRRRGQEARLRCSPMKGHSHVYWYRQLPEEGLKFMVYLQKENIIDESGMPKERFSAEFPKEGPSILRIQQVVRGDSAAYFCASSPAAVPSYEQYFGPGTRLTVT.

This clonotype was recorded at least ten times. The V and J genes are TRBV7-2 and TRBJ1-6, with TRBD1 matching over 9 bases. CDR3 length: 14 amino acids. J was trimmed by 8 bases and V by 5 bases; bases with no gene match: 4. CDR1 is SGHTA, CDR2 FQGNSA, per germline. The CDR3 region has the DNA TGTGCCAGCAGCCCTAGGGACAGGGATTCACCCCTCCACTTT. Protein: CASSPRDRDSPLHF. The full variable domain, its missing parts supplied by reference TRBV7-2 and TRBJ1-6, is GAGVSQSPSNKVTEKGKDVELRCDPISGHTALYWYRQSLGQGLEFLIYFQGNSAPDKSGLPSDRFSAERTGGSVSTLTIQRTQQEDSAVYLCASSPRDRDSPLHFGNGTRLTVT.

This clonotype occurred many times. This chain links TRBV5-6 with TRBJ2-6; tentatively, D is TRBD1 (5 bases). V was pared by 5 bases and J by 4 bases, with 10 bases between. The CDR3 has 14 amino acids. Germline values: CDR1 SGHDT, CDR2 YYEEEE. The CDR3 nucleotides are TGTGCCAGCAGGGATCGACAGGGGGCCAACGTCCTGACTTTC. This encodes CASRDRQGANVLTF.

This clonotype showed up many times. V is TRBV6-2 or TRBV6-3 and J is TRBJ2-7; 9 nucleotides align to TRBD1. V dropped 4 bases and J dropped 2; count of bases not matched to a gene: 6. The CDR3 sequence is 15 residues long. CDR1 is MNHEY and CDR2 is SVGEGT in the germline V gene. Written as DNA, the CDR3 is TGTGCCAGCAGTTCCGGACAGGGGCCTACCTACGAGCAGTACTTC. Translating gives CASSSGQGPTYEQYF.

As for this clonotype: This may arise from a read error, as a much more abundant clone is one base away. V usage is TRBV4-2 and J usage is TRBJ2-7; D is perhaps TRBD2 (5 bases). CDR1 is LGHNA and CDR2 is YNFKEQ in the germline V gene. Trimming removed 1 base at V and 2 bases at J, with 21 bases between. CDR3 length: 18 residues. CDR3: CASSQAHSAVGPTYEQYF. The DNA of the CDR3 is TGTGCCAGCAGCCAAGCTCATTCAGCGGTTGGGCCCACCTACGAGCAGTACTTC.

This clonotype was detected a few times. This chain joins TRBV5-1 and TRBJ2-7; D possibly corresponds to TRBD1 (5 bases). Germline-derived CDR1 and CDR2 are SGHRS and YFSETQ. This CDR3 comprises 15 residues. V lost 0 bases, J lost 2 bases, and 12 bases lay in between. CDR3 DNA: TGCGCCAGCAGCTTGGGGGCGACAGATGCCTACGAGCAGTACTTC. The encoded protein is CASSLGATDAYEQYF.

In this sample, this clonotype turned up many times. This chain links TRBV5-1 with TRBJ1-4, with 8 bases that match TRBD1. Germline trimming cut 0 bases from V and 5 bases from J; bases unmatched to any gene: 6. The CDR3 extends over 16 amino acids. CDR1 and CDR2 (germline): SGHRS, YFSETQ. Written as DNA, the CDR3 is TGCGCCAGCAGCTTGGAGCCAGGGGGCTTCAATGAAAAACTGTTTTTT. Amino acid sequence: CASSLEPGGFNEKLFF.

This clonotype was seen ten or more times. The chain couples TRBV7-8 to TRBJ2-2; D is perhaps TRBD1 (6 bases). The germline V gene has CDR1 SGHVS and CDR2 FQNEAQ. The CDR3 is 17 amino acids. V was pared by 0 bases and J by 3 bases, with 14 bases between. CDR3 loop: CASSLAIQGTHTGELFF. CDR3 in DNA: TGTGCCAGCAGCTTAGCGATCCAGGGGACGCACACCGGGGAGCTGTTTTTT. The whole variable domain, filled in from reference TRBV7-8 and TRBJ2-2, reads GAGVSQSPRYKVAKRGQDVALRCDPISGHVSLFWYQQALGQGPEFLTYFQNEAQLDKSGLPSDRFFAERPEGSVSTLKIQRTQQEDSAVYLCASSLAIQGTHTGELFFGEGSRLTVL.

This clonotype was seen repeatedly, ten times or more. V is TRBV20-1 and J is TRBJ2-1, with D perhaps matching TRBD1 (6 bases). This CDR3 comprises 15 residues. CDR1 is DFQATT and CDR2 is SNEGSKA in the germline V gene (reference sequence). Trimming pared 2 bases from V and 2 bases from J, leaving 13 bases between. CDR3 bases: TGCAGTGCTAGACATCCGCGGACAGCCTACAATGAGCAGTTCTTC. It specifies CSARHPRTAYNEQFF.

This clonotype was observed at least ten times. The J gene is TRBJ1-4, the V gene TRBV3-1; tentatively, D is TRBD1 (5 bases). Trimming cost V 5 bases and J 7 bases, with 14 bases left between them. CDR3 length: 14 residues. Germline loops: CDR1 LGHDT, CDR2 YNNKEL (reference sequence). Written as DNA, the CDR3 is TGTGCCAGCAGCGGGACGGATGTACGTGAAAAACTGTTTTTT. Its translation is CASSGTDVREKLFF.

This clonotype occurred many times. The gene calls are TRBV12-3 or TRBV12-4 and TRBJ1-2; unclear D gene. The CDR3 runs 13 residues. V was cut by 1 base and J by 2 bases, with 5 bases left in between. This chain's CDR3 is CASSLVENYGYTF. Written as DNA, the CDR3 is TGTGCCAGCAGTTTAGTGGAGAACTATGGCTACACCTTC.

With regard to this clonotype: This may stem from a read error, because a much larger clone lies one nucleotide away. This rearrangement joins TRBV10-3 to TRBJ1-3, with a possible D match to TRBD1 (6 bases). Trimming took off 8 bases at V and 0 bases at J, with 17 bases between the two ends. The CDR3 is 16 residues long. In germline, CDR1 is ENHRY, CDR2 SYGVKD. In DNA, the CDR3 is TGTGCCATCGGAAGAAGCGGGACACACTCTGGAAACACCATATATTTT. It translates to CAIGRSGTHSGNTIYF.

To note about this clonotype: The junction and the germline gene differ at one end; a read error may be behind it. This rearrangement joins TRBV3-1 to TRBJ1-5, with 7 bases that match TRBD1. The CDR3 consists of 17 residues. Germline CDR1 LGHDT, CDR2 YNNKEL (reference sequence). In DNA form, the CDR3 reads TGTGCCTGCAGCCAAGGGGGCAACGGACGGGCTGATCAGCCCCAGCATTTT. Its translation is CACSQGGNGRADQPQHF.

This clonotype appeared many times. The rearrangement uses TRBV9 and TRBJ2-7; 9 bases align to TRBD2. Germline V lookup: CDR1 SGDLS, CDR2 YYNGEE. The CDR3 spans 13 residues. J lost 6 bases, V lost 5 bases, and 6 bases had no gene match. The DNA of the CDR3 is TGTGCCAGCAGTAAGCGGGGGGAGAGCGAGCAGTACTTC. The encoded protein is CASSKRGESEQYF.

This clonotype has a single count. A much larger clone differs by one base, so this may be a read error. CDR3 sequence: CASSLLDRRETQYF. The CDR3 DNA follows: TGTGCCAGCAGCCTTTTAGACAGACGAGAGACCCAGTACTTC. V is TRBV4-2 and J is TRBJ2-5; possibly TRBD1 for D (5 bases). V was pared by 4 bases and J by 4 bases, with 13 bases between. The CDR3 sequence is 14 residues long. Germline-derived CDR1 and CDR2 are LGHNA and YNFKEQ.

This clonotype was observed a few times. This chain joins TRBV27 and TRBJ1-1, with 9 bases matching TRBD1. The CDR3 runs to 14 residues. The germline gives CDR1 MNHEY, CDR2 SMNVEV (reference sequence). Trimming at V came to 2 bases and at J to 8 bases, leaving 6 bases not matched to a gene. The CDR3 here is CASSLRTGVYEAFF. CDR3 nucleotide sequence: TGTGCCAGCAGTTTAAGGACAGGGGTTTACGAAGCTTTCTTT.

V gene TRBV6-2 or TRBV6-3 combines with J gene TRBJ2-1, with TRBD1 as a possible D gene (6 bases). This CDR3 is 15 amino acids long. Between the trimmed V and J ends, which lost 5 bases and 0 bases, there was a span of 11 bases. The germline V gene encodes CDR1 MNHEY and CDR2 SVGEGT. CDR3 residues: CASSLQGSSYNEQFF. Here the CDR3 DNA reads TGTGCCAGCAGTCTTCAGGGGAGCTCCTACAATGAGCAGTTCTTC.

This clonotype was counted at least ten times. The rearrangement links TRBV7-9 to TRBJ2-3, with 9 bases aligning to TRBD1. CDR3 length: 17 amino acids. CDR1 SEHNR and CDR2 FQNEAQ come from the germline V gene (reference sequence). V shed 4 bases, J shed 0 bases, and the junction held 8 bases outside the gene matches. The DNA for the CDR3 is TGTGCCAGCAGCTCGAACAGGGGGCGGGTGAGCACAGATACGCAGTATTTT. Protein sequence: CASSSNRGRVSTDTQYF.

In this sample, this clonotype turned up many times. This chain connects TRBV6-5 to TRBJ2-3; the match to TRBD2 covers 8 bases. J was trimmed by 5 bases and V by 2 bases; bases with no gene match: 12. Germline V CDR1 and CDR2: MNHEY, SVGAGI. This CDR3 has 17 residues. CDR3 in DNA: TGTGCCAGCAGTTACACACCCCAACGGGGGGGCCGAGATACGCAGTATTTT. Residues: CASSYTPQRGGRDTQYF.